This T cell receptor beta chain was identified in a study of T cells in Graves' hyperthyroidism and ophthalmopathy. This clonotype appeared a few times. Amplification yielded TCR beta CDR3 regions, with RNA transcripts as the source. The HTBI set primed first-round TCR CDR3 RT-PCR. MiXCR, applied by TCRdb to the multiplex PCR reads, yields one record per CDR3 protein. Of about 300,000 distinct CDR3 sequences in the sample, about 19% were seen once. The CDR3 extends over 12 amino acids. Germline V gene lookup returns CDR1 SGHTA and CDR2 FQGNSA. V gave up 4 bases and J gave up 7 bases, with 8 bases separating them.

This TCR came from a man in his fifties or sixties with Graves' ophthalmopathy. This chain links TRBV7-2 with TRBJ2-1; D uncertain. The sequencing input was blood. DNA for the CDR3: TGTGCCAGCAGCTCTCGGAATAATGAGCAGTTCTTC. Protein product: CASSSRNNEQFF.